The next 21 T cell receptor beta chains were all read from a single sample in a study of blood T cell repertoires in COVID-19. Here immunoSEQ multiplex PCR was the method, and the copy in TCRdb shows in-frame clones only, minus some. The sample yields about 200,000 clones, 70% to 90% seen once. The sample consisted of peripheral blood. These receptor sequences come from a middle-aged man with active or convalescent COVID-19.

The CDR3 sequence is CASSLAFMNTEAFF. Here the CDR3 DNA reads TGTGCCAGCAGCTTAGCATTCATGAACACTGAAGCTTTCTTT. The gene calls are TRBV5-5 and TRBJ1-1; D gene uncertain. Germline V gene sequence: CDR1 SGHKS, CDR2 YYEKEE (reference sequence). V gave up 2 bases and J gave up 0 bases, with 8 bases separating them. This CDR3 has 14 residues.

CDR3 bases: TGCAGTGCTAGTCGTAGCAGCCCAGGGGATGAGCAGTTCTTC. Its translation: CSASRSSPGDEQFF. The chain has TRBV20-1 and TRBJ2-1, with D perhaps TRBD1 (6 bases). Per the germline V gene, CDR1 is DFQATT and CDR2 is SNEGSKA (reference sequence). V dropped 3 bases and J dropped 8 bases, with 17 bases sitting between them. The CDR3 spans 14 residues.

V and J are TRBV13 and TRBJ2-2; 9 bases map to TRBD1. CDR1 is PRHDT, CDR2 FYEKMQ, per germline (reference sequence). This CDR3 region has 16 residues. The ends lost 5 bases at V and 2 bases at J; junction bases unmatched: 6. For the CDR3, the DNA is TGTGCCAGCAGCCTGGGGACAGGGAGTAACACCGGGGAGCTGTTTTTT. Translating it yields CASSLGTGSNTGELFF.

This clone was observed a few times. The J gene is TRBJ2-7, the V gene TRBV27; 7 bases are shared with TRBD1. Trimming at V came to 5 bases and at J to 5 bases, leaving 9 bases not matched to a gene. The CDR3 covers 14 residues. Germline loops: CDR1 MNHEY, CDR2 SMNVEV (reference sequence). The CDR3 nucleotides read TGTGCCAGCAGTCCAAGGACAGGTGGCAACGAGCAGTACTTC. Translated, it gives CASSPRTGGNEQYF.

The gene calls are TRBV28 and TRBJ1-1, with D perhaps matching TRBD1 (6 bases). V lost 5 bases, J lost 4 bases, and 17 bases lay in between. There are 15 residues in the CDR3. The germline CDR1 and CDR2 sequences are MDHEN and SYDVKM. DNA of the CDR3: TGTGCCAGCAGTCCCCAGGGGAAGCGGGGCACTGAAGCTTTCTTT. It codes for CASSPQGKRGTEAFF.

This clone was detected only once. The chain is built from TRBV19 and TRBJ1-5, with D maybe TRBD1 (6 bases). Trimming took off 4 bases at V and 3 bases at J, with 19 bases between the two ends. Germline lookup yields CDR1 LNHDA and CDR2 SQIVND (reference sequence). CDR3 length equals 17 residues. The CDR3 DNA reads TGTGCCAGTAGTAGAGGCTACAGGGACCCGGACAATCAGCCCCAGCATTTT. Protein: CASSRGYRDPDNQPQHF.

The V call is TRBV6-2 or TRBV6-3, the J call TRBJ2-7, with D possibly being TRBD2 (6 bases). Germline CDR1 reads MNHEY; CDR2 reads SVGEGT. CDR3 length: 15 amino acids. The V gene lost 5 bases and the J gene lost 7 bases, with 21 bases spanning the gap. CDR3 nucleotides: TGTGCCAGCAGTCCCTCATCGGGACTCTCTAGGGAGCAGTACTTC. Its protein product is CASSPSSGLSREQYF.

The chain uses TRBV9 and TRBJ2-1; TRBD1 is a possible D gene (6 bases). The CDR3 has 13 amino acids. With 2 bases removed from V and 8 bases from J, the gap between germline ends came to 11 bases. Germline CDR1 and CDR2: SGDLS and YYNGEE. The CDR3 nucleotides are TGTGCCAGCAGCGTTGGGGGCGGGTATGAGCAGTTCTTC. Amino acids: CASSVGGGYEQFF.

The rearrangement links TRBV18 to TRBJ1-5; D possibly corresponds to TRBD1 (5 bases). The CDR3 covers 15 residues. CDR1 is KGHSH and CDR2 is LQKENI in the germline V gene. Between the trimmed V and J ends, which lost 1 base and 3 bases, there was a span of 10 bases. The CDR3 sequence is CASSPQQDNNQPQHF. The CDR3 DNA reads TGTGCCAGCTCACCACAGCAGGACAACAATCAGCCCCAGCATTTT.

This clone was picked up one time. This chain links TRBV5-1 with TRBJ1-5; D is possibly TRBD1 (5 bases). The CDR3 covers 16 residues. Germline CDR1 and CDR2: SGHRS and YFSETQ. V gave up 0 bases and J gave up 4 bases, with 14 bases separating them. CDR3 nucleotides: TGCGCCAGCAGCTTGGGGCTGGACACACCAAATCAGCCCCAGCATTTT. This translates into CASSLGLDTPNQPQHF.

The rearrangement links TRBV6-5 to TRBJ1-2; no definite D call. V lost 2 bases, J lost 3 bases, and 10 bases lay in between. The CDR3 has 14 residues. Germline lookup yields CDR1 MNHEY and CDR2 SVGAGI. CDR3 DNA: TGTGCCAGCAGTTACGGCATGTTTGACTATGGCTACACCTTC. Its translation is CASSYGMFDYGYTF.

This clone was seen only once. The chain couples TRBV3-1 (or the pseudogene TRBV3-2) to TRBJ2-3, with TRBD1 matching 7 bases. CDR1 and CDR2 from the germline V gene are LGHDT and YNNKEL (reference sequence). The CDR3 is 14 amino acids. V lost 2 bases, J lost 1 base, and 0 bases stayed unmatched. CDR3 sequence (DNA): TGTGCCAGCAGCCAAACAGGGGGCACAGATACGCAGTATTTT. Amino acid sequence: CASSQTGGTDTQYF.

This sequence joins TRBV29-1 and TRBJ2-7, with a tentative D call TRBD2 (6 bases). The CDR3 is made up of 14 amino acids. The V gene's germline CDR1 is SQVTM and CDR2 ANQGSEA. V shed 1 base and J shed 5 bases, with 15 bases lying between them. CDR3 sequence (DNA): TGCAGCGTTGAAGGCCCGGGACTTAGAGACGAGCAGTACTTC. Protein sequence: CSVEGPGLRDEQYF.

The chain is built from TRBV7-9 and TRBJ1-3; 7 bases fit TRBD1. The CDR3 extends over 19 amino acids. V lost 1 base to trimming and J lost 0 bases; unmatched junction nucleotides: 12. Germline-derived CDR1 and CDR2 are SEHNR and FQNEAQ (reference sequence). The CDR3 is CASSLEAGGLLGSGNTIYF. The CDR3 DNA sequence: TGTGCCAGCAGCTTAGAGGCAGGGGGTCTGCTTGGCTCTGGAAACACCATATATTTT.

This chain links TRBV30 with TRBJ2-7, with D tentatively TRBD2 (5 bases). The CDR3 covers 13 residues. From germline, CDR1 is GTSNPN and CDR2 SVGIG (reference sequence). V was trimmed by 4 bases and J by 0 bases, leaving 10 bases between them. The chain's CDR3 is CAWTAEISYEQYF. CDR3 sequence (DNA): TGTGCCTGGACAGCGGAAATCTCCTACGAGCAGTACTTC.

The genes are TRBV6-5 and TRBJ2-1; 9 positions match TRBD2. CDR1 is MNHEY and CDR2 is SVGAGI in the germline V gene. The CDR3 is 14 residues long. V gave up 7 bases and J gave up 7 bases; unmatched junction bases: 8. CDR3 region: CASKGGSGRNEQFF. The CDR3 coding sequence is TGTGCCAGCAAGGGGGGCAGCGGGAGGAATGAGCAGTTCTTC.

The genes are TRBV19 and TRBJ2-1; the D is unclear. This CDR3 contains 17 residues. CDR1 is LNHDA and CDR2 is SQIVND in the germline V gene (reference sequence). V gave up 3 bases and J gave up 0 bases, with 15 bases separating them. Here the CDR3 DNA reads TGTGCCAGTAGTATTCGCCGAGTTCCGAGCTCCTACAATGAGCAGTTCTTC. It specifies CASSIRRVPSSYNEQFF.

This rearrangement joins TRBV11-3 to TRBJ2-7; 7 bases line up with TRBD1. With V trimmed by 4 bases and J by 3 bases, 3 bases remained unmatched. CDR3 length: 13 amino acids. Germline lookup yields CDR1 SGHNT and CDR2 YENEEA. CDR3 coding DNA: TGTGCCAGCAGCTCTCGGACAGGCTACGAGCAGTACTTC. This sequence encodes CASSSRTGYEQYF.

This clone was observed a handful of times. The gene calls are TRBV28 and TRBJ1-5; 8 bases match TRBD1. The CDR3 is 15 amino acids. V lost 8 bases and J lost 2; bases outside the gene matches: 8. Germline loops: CDR1 MDHEN, CDR2 SYDVKM. In DNA form, the CDR3 reads TGTGCCAGCCTTCAGCAGGGGGCTGGCAATCAGCCCCAGCATTTT. Translated, it gives CASLQQGAGNQPQHF.

In its sample, this clone was seen a few times. The rearrangement uses TRBV6-6 and TRBJ1-4; 9 bases map to TRBD1. Germline CDR1 is MNHNY and CDR2 is SVGAGI (reference sequence). V shed 6 bases, J shed 8 bases, and the junction held 7 bases outside the gene matches. The CDR3 has 14 residues. CDR3 amino acids: CASRGTGTGEKLFF. The CDR3 nucleotides are TGTGCCAGCAGGGGGACCGGGACAGGGGAAAAACTGTTTTTT.

The V gene is TRBV19, the J gene TRBJ2-4; 7 bases agree with TRBD1. The V gene end was trimmed by 5 bases and the J gene end by 1 base; junction bases not matched to a gene: 17. There are 19 residues in the CDR3. Germline lookup yields CDR1 LNHDA and CDR2 SQIVND (reference sequence). CDR3 protein: CASSERQGSIGRAKNIQYF. CDR3 coding DNA: TGTGCCAGTAGTGAGAGACAGGGATCGATCGGTAGGGCCAAAAACATTCAGTACTTC.